This T cell receptor (beta chain) was identified during a study of shared clonotypes between healthy human individuals. Points from the study as a whole: Estimated richness was generally greater in naive than memory subsets. Between a few donors, naive CD4 clonotypes were shared at a level of about 5%.

Looked up from germline, CDR1 is MDHEN and CDR2 is SYDVKM. The CDR3 consists of 17 residues. Trimming took 2 bases from V and 1 from J; bases not matched to a gene: 8. Clones were sequenced by immunoSEQ multiplex PCR, and TCRdb holds only the in-frame ones, with some missing. The repertoire has some 2,500,000 clones, 93% of them found once; the top ten carry about 0.39%. All the donors were Caucasian adults who lived in Nashville, Tennessee. Division of CD4+ cells produced a CD45RA+ naive subset and a CD45RA-negative memory subset. A word on this clone: Its antigen remains unidentified.

The V and J genes are TRBV28 and TRBJ2-5, with 9 positions matching TRBD2. Sequenced sample: naive CD4+ T cells from PBMCs. Stated subset: CD45RA+ positively selected. The sequence was obtained from a man aged 18 to 30 in good health. Some clones in this sample may be carry-over from other donors' samples. CDR3 region: CASSLGAGGGSQETQYF. The CDR3 bases are TGTGCCAGCAGTTTAGGAGCGGGAGGTGGTTCCCAAGAGACCCAGTACTTC.